The next 27 T cell receptor beta chains were all read from a single sample in a study of blood T cells in healthy people across ages. A sample-barcoded 5' primer and a J-beta primer mix were used in a second PCR of about 6 to 11 cycles. Each CDR3 protein is one row after TCRdb ran MiXCR on the 5' RACE reads. The sample carries 1.5 million to 2 million distinct CDR3 sequences, approximately 39% recorded once. Material: blood. The receptors stem from a human donor in good health.

This chain joins TRBV15 and TRBJ2-1; D is possibly TRBD1 (6 bases). V lost 6 bases, J lost 4 bases, and 10 bases lay in between. The germline V gene encodes CDR1 LNHNV and CDR2 YYDKDF (reference sequence). CDR3 size: 13 residues. The CDR3 loop is CATSNDRYNEQFF. CDR3 coding DNA: TGTGCCACCAGTAACGACAGGTACAATGAGCAGTTCTTC.

This rearrangement joins TRBV28 to TRBJ1-4; D possibly corresponds to TRBD1 (5 bases). This CDR3 is built from 14 residues. V lost 6 bases and J lost 7, with 15 bases in between. Germline values: CDR1 MDHEN, CDR2 SYDVKM. CDR3 nucleotide sequence: TGTGCCAGCAGGGGTAGAAGGGGTAGTGAAAAACTGTTTTTT. It codes for CASRGRRGSEKLFF.

In its sample, this clonotype was seen many times. The rearrangement uses TRBV4-2 and TRBJ1-2; D is undetermined. This CDR3 contains 13 residues. Germline V gives CDR1 LGHNA, CDR2 YNFKEQ. Deletions cut 4 bases from V and 5 bases from J, with 11 bases between. CDR3 protein: CASSRDGVYGYTF. In nucleotides, the CDR3 is TGTGCCAGCAGCCGAGACGGAGTGTATGGCTACACCTTC.

In this sample, this clonotype turned up a few times. V and J are TRBV6-4 and TRBJ2-3, with D tentatively TRBD1 or TRBD2 (5 bases each). The germline V gene encodes CDR1 MRHNA and CDR2 SNTAGT. CDR3 length: 13 residues. V shed 2 bases and J shed 2 bases, with 5 bases lying between them. Here the CDR3 reads CASSDGTTDTQYF. In DNA form, the CDR3 reads TGTGCCAGCAGTGACGGGACCACAGATACGCAGTATTTT.

The V gene is TRBV24-1, the J gene TRBJ2-1; D is possibly TRBD1 (6 bases). Germline CDR1 and CDR2: KGHDR and SFDVKD. With 4 bases removed from V and 6 bases from J, the gap between germline ends came to 9 bases. The CDR3 runs to 13 residues. The CDR3 loop is CATSEGACNEQFF. The CDR3 bases are TGTGCCACCAGTGAGGGGGCCTGCAATGAGCAGTTCTTC.

This clonotype showed up just a few times. V usage is TRBV7-2 and J usage is TRBJ2-4; TRBD1 might be the D (6 bases). The J call is in doubt because the DNA end fits TRBJ2-7 better. The CDR3 is 13 amino acids. Germline loops: CDR1 SGHTA, CDR2 FQGNSA. CDR3 sequence: CASSNPPGVEQYF. The CDR3 bases are TGTGCCAGCAGCAATCCCCCAGGGGTCGAGCAGTACTTC.

Turning to this clonotype: A read error may produce the germline difference seen at one junction end. This sequence joins TRBV12-3 or TRBV12-4 and TRBJ2-2, with D possibly matching TRBD2 (5 bases). The CDR3 extends over 13 amino acids. CDR3 in amino acids: CASSLDSTGKLFF. DNA for the CDR3: TGTGCCAGCAGTTTAGACAGCACCGGGAAGCTGTTTTTT.

V and J are TRBV20-1 and TRBJ2-5, with D unresolved. The germline V and J ends were trimmed by 2 bases and 1 base, with 8 bases remaining between them. Per germline, CDR1 DFQATT and CDR2 SNEGSKA (reference sequence). The CDR3 runs to 13 residues. In DNA form, the CDR3 reads TGCAGTGCTAGATGGTCTACCCAAGAGACCCAGTACTTC. Protein sequence: CSARWSTQETQYF.

This clonotype was seen at least ten times. The chain recombines TRBV6-2 or TRBV6-3 with TRBJ2-5; D gene ambiguous. Trimming took off 1 base at V and 4 bases at J, with 10 bases between the two ends. The CDR3 runs to 14 residues. From germline, CDR1 is MNHEY and CDR2 SVGEGT. CDR3 DNA sequence: TGTGCCAGCAGTTACTTGGCAGGCGGAGAGACCCAGTACTTC. The encoded protein is CASSYLAGGETQYF.

This clonotype was observed once. This CDR3 is missing its conserved last phenylalanine or tryptophan, likely due to a read error. The chain combines TRBV7-9 with TRBJ1-2, with D maybe TRBD1 (5 bases). Trimming stripped 5 bases from V and 3 bases from J, with 7 bases between. Germline V gene sequence: CDR1 SEHNR, CDR2 FQNEAQ (reference sequence). The CDR3 spans 12 residues. The CDR3 DNA follows: TGTGCCAGCAGCAGAGGGGACTATGGCTACACCTGC. Protein sequence: CASSRGDYGYTC.

The chain uses TRBV28 and TRBJ2-5; TRBD2 matches 8 bases. The J call is uncertain, as TRBJ2-7 better fits the DNA end. The CDR3 covers 16 residues. The germline gives CDR1 MDHEN, CDR2 SYDVKM. This CDR3 is CASSSTFVAGPYEQYF. CDR3 coding DNA: TGTGCCAGCAGTTCGACCTTTGTAGCGGGGCCATACGAGCAGTACTTC.

The V gene is TRBV7-9, the J gene TRBJ2-7; 7 bases are a match to TRBD1. The CDR3 covers 15 residues. Germline V gene sequence: CDR1 SEHNR, CDR2 FQNEAQ (reference sequence). V was pared by 4 bases and J by 5 bases, with 11 bases of the junction left unmatched. The CDR3 DNA sequence: TGTGCCAGCAGCTCTTTCCCCCGGGACAGCGACGAGCAGTACTTC. Translated, it gives CASSSFPRDSDEQYF.

J is TRBJ2-1 and V is TRBV12-3 or TRBV12-4; perhaps TRBD1 as D (6 bases). The CDR3 covers 16 residues. V was cut by 6 bases and J by 6 bases, with 21 bases left in between. This CDR3 reads CASRVSGVRESNEQFF. The CDR3 DNA follows: TGTGCCAGCAGGGTCTCAGGGGTTAGAGAAAGCAATGAGCAGTTCTTC.

This sequence joins TRBV7-3 and TRBJ2-1, with 9 bases that match TRBD2. V lost 3 bases and J lost 6; bases outside the gene matches: 6. Germline loops: CDR1 SGHTA, CDR2 FQGTGA. The CDR3 extends over 15 amino acids. The CDR3 loop is CASSFSGGGGNEQFF. CDR3 sequence (DNA): TGTGCCAGCAGCTTTAGTGGCGGGGGGGGCAATGAGCAGTTCTTC.

The V call is TRBV7-2, the J call TRBJ1-2; 9 nucleotides line up with TRBD1. Trimming cost V 5 bases and J 7 bases; bases outside gene matches: 8. Germline V gives CDR1 SGHTA, CDR2 FQGNSA. CDR3 size: 14 residues. This chain's CDR3 is CASSPGTGNFGYTF. The CDR3 coding sequence is TGTGCCAGCAGCCCAGGGACAGGGAATTTTGGCTACACCTTC.

The sample holds many counts of this clonotype. This chain joins TRBV28 and TRBJ1-5; D is ambiguous. The CDR3 is made up of 13 amino acids. Per the germline V gene, CDR1 is MDHEN and CDR2 is SYDVKM. Between the trimmed V and J ends, which lost 5 bases and 2 bases, there was a span of 7 bases. The CDR3 is CASSPVGNQPQHF. The CDR3 nucleotides read TGTGCCAGCAGTCCCGTGGGCAATCAGCCCCAGCATTTT.

V is TRBV16 and J is TRBJ1-5; D gene uncertain. The CDR3 extends over 13 amino acids. V lost 0 bases and J 4 bases, leaving 4 bases between the germline ends. The germline gives CDR1 KGHSY, CDR2 FQNENV. The CDR3 nucleotides read TGTGCCAGCAGCCAATCGGCGAATCAGCCCCAGCATTTT. Translated: CASSQSANQPQHF.

This clonotype was recorded a few times. The chain uses TRBV20-1 and TRBJ2-1; TRBD1 matches 9 bases. The CDR3 loop spans 14 amino acids. The V gene's germline CDR1 is DFQATT and CDR2 SNEGSKA (reference sequence). V lost 4 bases to trimming and J lost 4 bases; unmatched junction nucleotides: 5. Here the CDR3 reads CSATRTGEYNEQFF. The CDR3, as DNA: TGCAGTGCTACCCGGACAGGGGAATACAATGAGCAGTTCTTC.

The chain is built from TRBV25-1 and TRBJ1-1, with TRBD1 identical over 9 bases. The CDR3 consists of 16 residues. Germline values: CDR1 MGHDK, CDR2 SYGVNS. V dropped 3 bases and J dropped 4; count of bases not matched to a gene: 9. CDR3 sequence: CASSDGTGIGRTEAFF. DNA for the CDR3: TGTGCCAGCAGTGATGGGACAGGGATCGGTCGCACTGAAGCTTTCTTT.

In DNA, the CDR3 is TGTGCCAGCAGGCCCCCCGGAGGTGGGCTCTACGAGCAGTACTTC. Translation gives CASRPPGGGLYEQYF. The gene calls are TRBV28 and TRBJ2-4; possibly TRBD2 for D (5 bases). The end of the DNA aligns better with TRBJ2-7, so the J call may be wrong. The CDR3 is 15 amino acids. Germline CDR1 MDHEN, CDR2 SYDVKM.

This clonotype was observed a handful of times. The CDR3 spells CASSLSLHNEQFF. The CDR3 DNA follows: TGTGCCAGCAGTCTCTCCCTTCACAATGAGCAGTTCTTC. The chain has TRBV27 and TRBJ2-1; D unresolved. This CDR3 has 13 amino acids. V lost 5 bases, J lost 5 bases, and 10 bases lay in between. In germline, CDR1 is MNHEY, CDR2 SMNVEV (reference sequence).

This chain connects TRBV6-2 or TRBV6-3 to TRBJ2-5; a weak D match, TRBD2 (5 bases). The V gene lost 5 bases and the J gene lost 2 bases, with 15 bases spanning the gap. The CDR3 extends over 15 amino acids. CDR1 is MNHEY and CDR2 is SVGEGT in the germline V gene. CDR3 loop: CASSKTTNGQETQYF. CDR3 sequence (DNA): TGTGCCAGCAGTAAGACTACCAACGGACAAGAGACCCAGTACTTC.

A few counts support this clonotype. This rearrangement joins TRBV5-5 to TRBJ1-1; no clear D. Trimming removed 0 bases at V and 7 bases at J, with 16 bases between. CDR1 is SGHKS, CDR2 YYEKEE, per germline (reference sequence). CDR3 length: 15 amino acids. CDR3: CASSLAGISEFEAFF. CDR3 in DNA: TGTGCCAGCAGCTTGGCGGGTATTAGCGAATTTGAAGCTTTCTTT.

This chain links TRBV3-1 with TRBJ2-7; D ambiguous. Germline CDR1 reads LGHDT; CDR2 reads YNNKEL (reference sequence). The CDR3 sequence is 12 residues long. Deletions cut 1 base from V and 5 bases from J, with 6 bases between. The CDR3 is CASSQVDDEQYF. In nucleotides, the CDR3 is TGTGCCAGCAGCCAAGTCGACGACGAGCAGTACTTC.

The chain combines TRBV15 with TRBJ2-1; D not certain. CDR3 length: 14 amino acids. The V end lost 1 base, the J end lost 4 bases, and 8 bases lay between the germline ends. Germline V CDR1 and CDR2: LNHNV, YYDKDF (reference sequence). Here the CDR3 reads CATSRGNPYNEQFF. The CDR3 bases are TGTGCCACCAGCAGAGGGAATCCTTACAATGAGCAGTTCTTC.

This clonotype was found a few times. The V gene is TRBV5-5, the J gene TRBJ1-6; D call uncertain. This CDR3 region has 13 residues. The germline V and J ends were trimmed by 0 bases and 10 bases, with 8 bases remaining between them. In germline, CDR1 is SGHKS, CDR2 YYEKEE (reference sequence). The DNA for the CDR3 is TGTGCCAGCAGCTTGGAACTGGGGTCACCCCTCCACTTT. Encoded protein: CASSLELGSPLHF.

V usage is TRBV7-3 and J usage is TRBJ1-1; D gene ambiguous. Germline CDR1 reads SGHTA; CDR2 reads FQGTGA. V lost 5 bases and J lost 6, with 16 bases in between. CDR3 size: 14 residues. CDR3 sequence reads: CASSPPRGRAEAFF. The DNA of the CDR3 is TGTGCCAGCAGCCCCCCACGGGGTCGGGCTGAAGCTTTCTTT.